Listed below are T cell receptor beta chains from one sample, sequenced in a study of tumor and adjacent non-tumor tissue in lung cancer. Each CDR3 protein is one row after TCRdb ran MiXCR on the multiplex PCR reads. The top ten hold around 27% of the sample, which has about 200,000 distinct CDR3 sequences, 70% to 75% seen once. The sample was lung tumor tissue. These receptors originate from a man between 60 and 70 years old with non-small cell lung cancer. The CDR3 runs from the conserved cysteine through the conserved F or W. A D gene is named only where the DNA matches it firmly. Size tells how often a clone was seen (once, few, many) or the class of an expanded clone, and some rows leave it out.

j_call	clone_size	d_call	v_call	cdr3_aa	cdr3_nt
TRBJ2-1	.	.	TRBV11-2	CASSTTVGVTNEQFF	TGTGCCAGTAGCACGACAGTGGGCGTCACCAATGAGCAGTTCTTC
TRBJ2-1	many	TRBD2	TRBV11-3	CASSLAGPGNEQFF	TGTGCCAGCAGTTTAGCGGGACCCGGCAATGAGCAGTTCTTC
TRBJ2-5	.	TRBD2	TRBV30	CAWSVRLAGGKETQYF	TGTGCCTGGAGTGTACGACTAGCGGGGGGAAAAGAGACCCAGTACTTC
TRBJ1-4	.	.	TRBV11-2	CASSLAQQGNERLFF	TGTGCCAGCAGCTTAGCCCAGCAGGGAAATGAAAGACTGTTTTTT
TRBJ2-1	.	.	TRBV6-1	CASSEFHNEQFF	TGTGCCAGCAGTGAATTCCACAATGAGCAGTTCTTC
TRBJ1-1	many	.	TRBV20-1	CSVLTDGWEAFF	TGCAGTGTTCTGACGGACGGGTGGGAAGCTTTCTTT
TRBJ2-3	.	.	TRBV5-4	CASSKDITRTSTDTRYF	TGTGCTAGCAGCAAGGATATTACTAGAACTAGCACAGATACACGGTATTTT
TRBJ1-2	few	TRBD1	TRBV6-2/TRBV6-3	CASSYRRTGGGYGYTF	TGTGCCAGCAGTTACCGTAGGACAGGGGGCGGATATGGCTACACCTTC
TRBJ2-7	.	.	TRBV11-1	CASSLANRDNSYEQYF	TGTGCCAGCAGCTTAGCGAATCGTGACAATTCCTACGAGCAGTACTTT
TRBJ2-1	few	.	TRBV6-5	CATKTPENEQFF	TGTGCCACCAAAACCCCGGAGAATGAGCAGTTCTTC
TRBJ2-1	.	.	TRBV5-6	CAGNSDISSYNEQFF	TGTGCCGGCAACTCGGACATTAGCTCCTACAATGAGCAGTTCTTC
TRBJ2-5	.	.	TRBV28	CASSFVRVGFGTQYF	TGTGCCAGCAGTTTCGTCAGGGTTGGATTTGGGACCCAGTACTTC
TRBJ2-7	many	TRBD1	TRBV6-5	CASRRQGEQYF	TGTGCCAGCAGACGACAGGGCGAGCAGTACTTC
TRBJ1-1	.	.	TRBV10-2	CASSESHRRKENIEASF	TGCGCCAGCAGTGAGTCTCACAGAAGGAAAGAGAACATTGAAGCTTCCTTT
TRBJ1-1	many	TRBD1	TRBV6-5	CASSRPKGQGPTEAFF	TGTGCCAGCAGTCGACCGAAGGGACAGGGGCCCACTGAAGCTTTCTTT
TRBJ2-7	many	.	TRBV5-5	CASSSYDSAYEQYF	TGTGCCAGCAGCTCCTATGACTCAGCCTACGAGCAGTACTTC
TRBJ2-1	.	TRBD2	TRBV5-1	CASSSPPGLAGRYNEQFF	TGCGCCAGCAGCTCCCCTCCGGGACTAGCGGGGCGGTACAATGAGCAGTTCTTC
TRBJ2-5	many	.	TRBV29-1	CSVEGDLETQYF	TGCAGCGTTGAGGGCGACTTGGAGACCCAGTACTTC
TRBJ1-6	.	.	TRBV6-5	CASSYSTSPAGSPLHF	TGTGCCAGCAGTTACTCGACCTCCCCTGCCGGGTCACCCCTCCACTTT
TRBJ2-4	few	TRBD1	TRBV5-4	CASSYRQGPNIQYF	TGTGCCAGCAGTTACCGACAGGGGCCGAACATTCAGTACTTC
TRBJ1-6	.	.	TRBV20-1	CSARSPEQTEDSPLHF	TGCAGTGCTAGGTCGCCGGAACAGACGGAGGATTCACCCCTCCACTTT
TRBJ2-2	.	TRBD2	TRBV29-1	CSAKASGGNTGELLF	TGCAGCGCCAAGGCTAGCGGGGGGAACACCGGGGAGCTGCTTTTT
TRBJ1-5	.	TRBD1	TRBV28	CASRIRDRGLLSNQPQHF	TGTGCCAGCAGAATAAGGGACAGGGGGCTTTTAAGCAATCAGCCCCAGCATTTT
TRBJ1-1	.	.	TRBV29-1	CSARQGMMVNTEAFF	TGCAGCGCCCGCCAAGGGATGATGGTGAACACTGAAGCTTTCTTT
TRBJ2-3	once	.	TRBV11-2	CASSREGRGSCTDTQYF	TGTGCCAGCAGCAGAGAGGGGCGGGGCAGTTGCACAGATACGCAGTATTTT
TRBJ2-5	few	.	TRBV20-1	CSAIRQGIRETQYF	TGCAGTGCTATCCGGCAGGGTATAAGGGAGACCCAGTACTTC
TRBJ1-1	.	TRBD1	TRBV13	CAISFGTGIRGTEAFF	TGTGCCATCAGCTTTGGGACAGGTATTAGAGGCACTGAAGCTTTCTTT
TRBJ2-7	.	.	TRBV6-5	CASGDGGVIRYEQYF	TGTGCCAGCGGTGATGGGGGAGTCATTCGCTACGAGCAGTACTTC
TRBJ2-7	.	TRBD1	TRBV11-1	CASSTWTGSYGQYF	TGTGCCAGCAGCACCTGGACAGGGTCATACGGGCAATACTTC
TRBJ1-1	.	.	TRBV4-2	CASSQDIDGRRAFF	TGTGCCAGCAGCCAAGATATCGACGGTCGGAGGGCTTTCTTT
TRBJ1-4	medium-sized	.	TRBV20-1	CSASMTAGGEKLFF	TGCAGTGCTAGTATGACCGCCGGAGGGGAAAAACTGTTTTTT
TRBJ2-3	.	.	TRBV11-3	CASSLSGGSTDTQNF	TGTGCCAGCAGCCTTAGCGGTGGCAGCACAGATACGCAGAATTTT
TRBJ1-2	many	TRBD1	TRBV29-1	CSVTGGAYGYTF	TGCAGCGTAACAGGGGGCGCGTATGGCTACACCTTC
TRBJ2-2	.	TRBD2	TRBV30	CAWNNGGGTAEPFF	TGTGCTTGGAACAACGGGGGGGGCACCGCGGAGCCGTTTTTT
TRBJ2-2	.	.	TRBV28	CASSLRGSYTGELFF	TGTGCCAGCAGTTTGCGGGGCAGTTACACGGGGGAGCTGTTTTTT
TRBJ2-1	.	.	TRBV29-1	CSVARDASYNDQFF	TGCAGCGTTGCACGGGACGCGTCCTACAATGATCAGTTCTTC
TRBJ2-5	once	.	TRBV20-1	CCAQSSRGSWETQYF	TGCTGTGCCCAGTCTAGCAGGGGTTCATGGGAGACCCAGTACTTC
TRBJ1-5	.	.	TRBV28	CASSYPTEGYQPQHF	TGTGCCAGCAGTTACCCGACTGAAGGCTATCAGCCCCAGCATTTT
TRBJ1-6	.	.	TRBV6-1	CASTYKGDRNSLLHF	TGTGCCAGCACCTATAAGGGGGACCGCAATTCACTCCTCCACTTC
TRBJ2-3	.	.	TRBV19	CASSDSGSDTQYF	TGTGCCAGTAGTGATTCAGGGTCAGATACGCAGTATTTT
TRBJ2-1	once	.	TRBV20-1	CSVSTRIPGGDEQFF	TGCAGTGTTAGTACTAGGATTCCCGGGGGCGATGAGCAGTTCTTC
TRBJ2-4	.	.	TRBV11-3	CAGRVAGTNIQYF	TGTGCCGGCAGGGTCGCGGGGACAAACATTCAGTACTTC
TRBJ1-1	few	TRBD1	TRBV14	CASSQVTGVAEAFF	TGTGCCAGCAGCCAAGTAACAGGGGTGGCTGAAGCTTTCTTT
TRBJ2-6	.	.	TRBV11-2	CASSLVPNDRPSGANVLTF	TGTGCAAGCAGCTTAGTTCCAAATGACAGGCCCTCTGGGGCCAATGTCCTGACTTTC
TRBJ2-1	many	TRBD2	TRBV11-3	CASSPRGLVLDEQFF	TGTGCCAGCAGCCCCCGGGGACTAGTTTTGGATGAGCAGTTCTTC
TRBJ2-3	.	.	TRBV20-1	CSAPPSGSTDTRYF	TGCAGTGCCCCCCCTTCTGGTAGCACAGATACGCGGTATTTT
TRBJ2-2	few	.	TRBV5-1	CASSQMDKNTGELFF	TGCGCCAGCAGCCAAATGGACAAGAACACCGGGGAGCTGTTTTTT
TRBJ2-3	.	.	TRBV5-5	CATSAPSPDTQYF	TGTGCCACCAGCGCGCCGAGTCCAGATACGCAGTATTTT
TRBJ2-3	.	TRBD2	TRBV6-1	CASRSGLAGGGTDTQYF	TGTGCCAGTAGGTCCGGACTAGCGGGAGGAGGCACAGATACGCAGTATTTT
TRBJ1-2	.	.	TRBV10-3	CAISNEGAYGYTF	TGTGCCATCAGTAATGAAGGGGCCTATGGTTACACCTTC
TRBJ2-7	.	.	TRBV4-3	CTSSPAGLGEQYF	TGCACCAGCAGCCCTGCTGGGCTGGGCGAGCAGTACTTC
TRBJ2-4	.	.	TRBV20-1	CIAPDSAKNIQYF	TGCATTGCGCCGGACAGTGCCAAAAACATTCAGTACTTC